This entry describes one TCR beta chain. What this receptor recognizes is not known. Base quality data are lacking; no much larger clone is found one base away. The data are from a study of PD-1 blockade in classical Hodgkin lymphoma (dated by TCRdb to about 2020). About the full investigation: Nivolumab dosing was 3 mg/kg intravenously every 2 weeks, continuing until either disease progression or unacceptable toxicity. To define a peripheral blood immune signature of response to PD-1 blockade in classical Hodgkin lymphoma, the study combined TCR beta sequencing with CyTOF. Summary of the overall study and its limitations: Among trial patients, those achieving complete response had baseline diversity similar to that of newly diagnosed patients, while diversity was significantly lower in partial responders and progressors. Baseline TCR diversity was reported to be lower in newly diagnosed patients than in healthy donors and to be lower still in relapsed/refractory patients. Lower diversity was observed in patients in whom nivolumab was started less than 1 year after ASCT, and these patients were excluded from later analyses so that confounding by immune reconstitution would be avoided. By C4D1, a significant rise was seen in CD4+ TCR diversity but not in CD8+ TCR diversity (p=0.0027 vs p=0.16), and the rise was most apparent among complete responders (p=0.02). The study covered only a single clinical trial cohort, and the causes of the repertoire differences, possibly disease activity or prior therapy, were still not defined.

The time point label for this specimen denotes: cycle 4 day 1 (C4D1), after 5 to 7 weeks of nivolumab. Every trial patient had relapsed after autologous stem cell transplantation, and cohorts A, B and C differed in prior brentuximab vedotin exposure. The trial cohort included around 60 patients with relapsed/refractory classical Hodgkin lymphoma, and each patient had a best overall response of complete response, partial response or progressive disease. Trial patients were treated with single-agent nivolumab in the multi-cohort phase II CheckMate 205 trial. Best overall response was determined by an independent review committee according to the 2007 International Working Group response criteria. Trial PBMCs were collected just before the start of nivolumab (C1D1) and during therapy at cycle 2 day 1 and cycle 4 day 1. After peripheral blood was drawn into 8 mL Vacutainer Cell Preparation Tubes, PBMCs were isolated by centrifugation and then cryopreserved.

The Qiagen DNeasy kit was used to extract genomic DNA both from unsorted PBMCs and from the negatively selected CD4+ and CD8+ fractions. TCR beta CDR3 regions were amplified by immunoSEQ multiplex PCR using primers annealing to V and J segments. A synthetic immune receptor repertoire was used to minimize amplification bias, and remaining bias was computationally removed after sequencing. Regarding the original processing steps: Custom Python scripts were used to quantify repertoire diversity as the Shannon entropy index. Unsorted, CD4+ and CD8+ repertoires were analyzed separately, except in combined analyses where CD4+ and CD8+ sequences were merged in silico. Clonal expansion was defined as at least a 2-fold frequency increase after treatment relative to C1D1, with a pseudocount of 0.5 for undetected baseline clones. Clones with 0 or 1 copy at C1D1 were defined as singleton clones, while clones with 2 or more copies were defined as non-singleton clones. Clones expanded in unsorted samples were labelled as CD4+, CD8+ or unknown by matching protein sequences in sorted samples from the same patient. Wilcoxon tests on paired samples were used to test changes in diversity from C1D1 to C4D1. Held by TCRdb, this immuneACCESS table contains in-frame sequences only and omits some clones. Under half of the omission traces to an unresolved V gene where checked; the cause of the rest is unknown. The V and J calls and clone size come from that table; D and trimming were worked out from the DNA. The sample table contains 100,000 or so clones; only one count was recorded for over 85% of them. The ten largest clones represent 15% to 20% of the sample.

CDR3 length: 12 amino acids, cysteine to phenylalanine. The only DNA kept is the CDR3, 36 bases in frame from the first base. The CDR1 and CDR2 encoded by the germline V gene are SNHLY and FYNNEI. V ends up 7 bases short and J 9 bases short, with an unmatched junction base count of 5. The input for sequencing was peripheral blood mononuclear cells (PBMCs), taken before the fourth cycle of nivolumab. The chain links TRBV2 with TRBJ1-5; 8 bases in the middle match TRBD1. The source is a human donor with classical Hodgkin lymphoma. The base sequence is TGTGCCAGCACACGAGGGACAGGGCCCCAGCATTTT. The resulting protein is CASTRGTGPQHF.